The 20 T cell receptor beta chains below were found in one sample sequenced in a study of blood T cell repertoires in COVID-19. Here immunoSEQ multiplex PCR was the method, and the copy in TCRdb shows in-frame clones only, minus some. The top ten hold about 6.9% of the sample, which has about 190,000 clones, 80% seen once. The specimen sequenced was peripheral blood. Receptor source: a man in his sixties with acute or convalescent COVID-19.

CDR3 bases: TGTGCCAGCAGCTTATATCAGGGTCCCTACGAGCAGTACTTC. This translates into CASSLYQGPYEQYF. This rearrangement joins TRBV7-3 to TRBJ2-7; possible D gene TRBD1, 5 bases. V gave up 2 bases and J gave up 2 bases, with 10 bases separating them. CDR3 size: 14 residues. Per germline, CDR1 SGHTA and CDR2 FQGTGA.

The V gene is TRBV19, the J gene TRBJ1-4; D remains ambiguous. The CDR3 runs 15 residues. Germline CDR1 LNHDA, CDR2 SQIVND (reference sequence). V was cut by 4 bases and J by 2 bases, with 11 bases left in between. As DNA, the CDR3 is TGTGCCAGTAGTAAGAGGGCAGAGACTAATGAAAAACTGTTTTTT. Its translation is CASSKRAETNEKLFF.

This rearrangement joins TRBV6-5 to TRBJ2-6, with TRBD1 matching over 8 bases. This CDR3 region has 15 residues. Germline V lookup: CDR1 MNHEY, CDR2 SVGAGI. The CDR3 bases are TGTGCTACCGACAGGGGTTCCTCTGGGGCCAACGTCCTGACTTTC. Translated: CATDRGSSGANVLTF.

The chain combines TRBV19 with TRBJ2-3; no firm D call. Germline CDR1 is LNHDA and CDR2 is SQIVND (reference sequence). The CDR3 loop spans 15 amino acids. The V and J ends lost 4 bases and 4 bases respectively, with 15 bases between them. The CDR3 DNA reads TGTGCCAGTAGTACCCCTTGGAGTGCGGCAGATACGCAGTATTTT. Translation: CASSTPWSAADTQYF.

The rearrangement links TRBV19 to TRBJ1-5; 8 bases fit TRBD1. Germline trimming cut 3 bases from V and 6 bases from J; bases unmatched to any gene: 7. Germline V gene lookup returns CDR1 LNHDA and CDR2 SQIVND (reference sequence). This CDR3 spans 15 amino acids. DNA for the CDR3: TGTGCCAGTAGTATGGGCAGGGGGCCCTCTCAGCCCCAGCATTTT. This codes for CASSMGRGPSQPQHF.

This clone came up a few times. The chain joins TRBV7-9 to TRBJ2-5; 7 bases line up with TRBD1. CDR1 and CDR2 from the germline V gene are SEHNR and FQNEAQ (reference sequence). The CDR3 spans 14 residues. The V segment lost 4 bases and the J segment 5 bases; nucleotides outside the gene matches: 7. CDR3: CASSSDRAGETQYF. DNA of the CDR3: TGTGCCAGCAGCTCCGACAGGGCAGGGGAGACCCAGTACTTC.

The chain couples TRBV7-9 to TRBJ2-2, with D perhaps TRBD1 (5 bases). CDR1 is SEHNR, CDR2 FQNEAQ, per germline (reference sequence). Trimming cost V 1 base and J 5 bases, with 8 bases left between them. This CDR3 region has 14 residues. As DNA, the CDR3 is TGTGCCAGCAGCTTAGAAGGGGCTACCGGGGAGCTGTTTTTT. Its translation is CASSLEGATGELFF.

This clone was counted ten times or more. The chain is built from TRBV2 and TRBJ2-5, with D perhaps TRBD1 (6 bases). Trimming took off 5 bases at V and 7 bases at J, with 17 bases between the two ends. Germline assignment: CDR1 SNHLY and CDR2 FYNNEI. The length of the CDR3 is 14 residues. The CDR3 loop is CASSPQGPSGTQYF. CDR3 in DNA: TGTGCCAGCAGTCCACAGGGACCTTCGGGGACCCAGTACTTC.

This clone was seen only a few times. V and J are TRBV28 and TRBJ1-4; D is perhaps TRBD1 (6 bases). The germline gives CDR1 MDHEN, CDR2 SYDVKM. V dropped 9 bases and J dropped 5 bases, with 22 bases sitting between them. There are 16 residues in the CDR3. This CDR3 is CASKFMKGGPNEKLFF. The CDR3 DNA is TGTGCCAGTAAGTTTATGAAGGGGGGGCCGAATGAAAAACTGTTTTTT. The variable domain in full, completed from reference TRBV28 and TRBJ1-4, reads DVKVTQSSRYLVKRTGEKVFLECVQDMDHENMFWYRQDPGLGLRLIYFSYDVKMKEKGDIPEGYSVSREKKERFSLILESASTNQTSMYLCASKFMKGGPNEKLFFGSGTQLSVL.

V usage is TRBV7-3 and J usage is TRBJ2-7; D gene ambiguous. Germline V gives CDR1 SGHTA, CDR2 FQGTGA. V lost 2 bases to trimming and J lost 2 bases, with 16 bases between them. The CDR3 has 16 amino acids. In DNA, the CDR3 is TGTGCCAGCAGCTTATCCCTCCAGAGGAATCCCTACGAGCAGTACTTC. Translating it yields CASSLSLQRNPYEQYF.

The chain has TRBV5-1 and TRBJ1-2; possibly TRBD1 for D (6 bases). The CDR3 totals 14 residues. Germline lookup yields CDR1 SGHRS and CDR2 YFSETQ. V was clipped by 4 bases and J by 5 bases, with 15 bases between them. The CDR3 protein is CASSAGGLLYGYTF. The CDR3, as DNA: TGCGCCAGCAGCGCGGGGGGCCTACTTTATGGCTACACCTTC.

J is TRBJ2-3 and V is TRBV10-2; 13 bases line up with TRBD2. The CDR3 is 18 amino acids. The germline V gene has CDR1 WSHSY and CDR2 SAAADI. The V gene end was trimmed by 2 bases and the J gene end by 2 bases; junction bases not matched to a gene: 7. The CDR3 protein is CASSETRTSGGFTDTQYF. CDR3 DNA: TGCGCCAGCAGTGAGACCCGGACTAGCGGGGGCTTCACAGATACGCAGTATTTT.

This sequence joins TRBV2 and TRBJ1-5, with D perhaps matching TRBD1 (5 bases). V dropped 2 bases and J dropped 0 bases, with 8 bases sitting between them. Germline V gene sequence: CDR1 SNHLY, CDR2 FYNNEI. The CDR3 covers 15 residues. Here the CDR3 reads CASSEQGYSNQPQHF. The CDR3 nucleotides are TGTGCCAGCAGTGAACAGGGATATAGCAATCAGCCCCAGCATTTT. The full variable domain, in which reference TRBV2 and TRBJ1-5 provide the parts outside the CDR3, is EPEVTQTPSHQVTQMGQEVILRCVPISNHLYFYWYRQILGQKVEFLVSFYNNEISEKSEIFDDQFSVERPDGSNFTLKIRSTKLEDSAMYFCASSEQGYSNQPQHFGDGTRLSIL.

J is TRBJ2-7 and V is TRBV5-4; a possible D gene is TRBD1 (6 bases). Germline lookup yields CDR1 SGHNT and CDR2 YYREEE (reference sequence). CDR3 length: 14 amino acids. Trimming cost V 2 bases and J 1 base, with 10 bases left between them. The CDR3 loop is CASSLSQGSYEQYF. In DNA, the CDR3 is TGTGCCAGCAGCTTATCCCAGGGGTCCTACGAGCAGTACTTC.

The chain uses TRBV5-1 and TRBJ2-2; 8 bases map to TRBD2. This CDR3 spans 15 amino acids. The V and J ends lost 5 bases and 3 bases, in that order; junction bases with no gene match: 6. From germline, CDR1 is SGHRS and CDR2 YFSETQ. CDR3 sequence: CASRSGTRDTGELFF. The CDR3 DNA is TGCGCCAGCAGATCCGGGACTAGAGACACCGGGGAGCTGTTTTTT.

This sequence joins TRBV29-1 and TRBJ1-1; no firm D call. Per germline, CDR1 SQVTM and CDR2 ANQGSEA. The CDR3 extends over 14 amino acids. The V and J ends lost 7 bases and 4 bases respectively, with 19 bases between them. The DNA for the CDR3 is TGCAGCGCCGAGGCCGACCGTGGGAGCACTGAAGCTTTCTTT. Its translation is CSAEADRGSTEAFF.

The chain carries TRBV6-4 and TRBJ2-2; the D is unclear. Between the trimmed V and J ends, which lost 4 bases and 1 base, there was a span of 7 bases. The germline CDR1 and CDR2 sequences are MRHNA and SNTAGT. The length of the CDR3 is 14 residues. CDR3 amino acids: CASSGEVNTGELFF. Written as DNA, the CDR3 is TGTGCCAGCAGTGGCGAGGTGAACACCGGGGAGCTGTTTTTT.

J is TRBJ2-6 and V is TRBV5-4; TRBD1 might be the D (6 bases). The CDR3 contains 17 residues. Germline V CDR1 and CDR2: SGHNT, YYREEE (reference sequence). The ends were cut back, 1 base at V and 0 bases at J, with 11 bases in the middle. This CDR3 reads CASSLLGRGSGANVLTF. DNA for the CDR3: TGTGCCAGCAGCTTGCTCGGCAGGGGCTCTGGGGCCAACGTCCTGACTTTC.

The CDR3 sequence: CASSLGVAVLRGKNIQYF. CDR3 sequence (DNA): TGTGCCAGCAGCTTAGGCGTCGCGGTTTTGAGAGGCAAAAACATTCAGTACTTC. This sequence joins TRBV7-2 and TRBJ2-4; no reliable D call. The ends were cut back, 1 base at V and 3 bases at J, with 19 bases in the middle. Germline V gene data show CDR1 as SGHTA and CDR2 as FQGNSA. The CDR3 contains 18 residues.

This chain connects TRBV11-3 to TRBJ2-1, with 9 positions matching TRBD2. This CDR3 contains 17 residues. Germline loops: CDR1 SGHNT, CDR2 YENEEA. The junction had 12 bases not matched to a gene; V was cut back by 2 bases and J by 7 bases. The CDR3 DNA reads TGTGCCAGCAGCTTAAATGCGGGTAGCGGGAGTCGAAATGAGCAGTTCTTC. Its translation: CASSLNAGSGSRNEQFF.